This TCR beta chain is drawn from a study of beta chain features in type 1 diabetes (dated by TCRdb to 2016 to 2018). Describing the broader study: Mean age, gender distribution, total cell number and subset yield were not different between patients and healthy donors. Across all samples, fewer than 110,000,000 sorted cells were examined, and cell number per subset correlated strongly with RNA yield. In the study, recently diagnosed type 1 diabetes patients and matched healthy donors were compared on the TCRB repertoires of their sorted circulating CD4+ T cell subsets. Regulatory and stem cell-like memory subsets were obtained from only 8 patients and about 8 healthy donors, while naive and central memory subsets were obtained from all 30 or so donors.

A single peripheral blood draw of around 120 mL on average was collected from each donor into heparinised tubes. A BD FACSAria II and a panel including CD45RO, CCR7, CD25, CD127, CD95 and CD27 were used to sort naive, central memory, regulatory and stem cell-like memory CD4+ T cells. Purity was above 98% for every sorted population. PBMCs were isolated right away by Lymphoprep density gradient centrifugation and were stained directly, without culture. So that batch effects would be minimized, each experiment stained and sorted samples in pairs, pairing one healthy donor with one patient. The High Capacity cDNA Reverse Transcription Kit was used to reverse transcribe all of the isolated RNA, meaning that expressed TCRB transcripts were what got sequenced. Naive, central memory and regulatory T cell samples underwent deep immunoSEQ sequencing, averaging about 3.3 million total reads per sample. Sorted cells were lysed in RLT buffer, and RNA was extracted using DNase-treated RNeasy Micro or Mini kits according to cell number. To prevent cross-contamination, every cell subset was processed on its own, while patient and healthy donor samples were processed together. TCRB sequences were amplified from cDNA with the immunoSEQ multiplex PCR, producing 87-bp fragments spanning the CDR3 region. The amplicons were sequenced using the Illumina HiSeq platform. On the authors' methods: Synthetic template baselines were used to correct PCR bias computationally, reads within Hamming distance 2 were collapsed together, and singletons that could not be merged were discarded. Reads were aligned against IMGT so that V, D and J genes, CDR3 length and insertions or deletions at six rearrangement sites could be assigned. Within each subset, clonotype counts were normalized to sorted cell number, after which true diversity and Gini coefficients were computed with the tcR R package. Repertoire sharing was quantified using the overlap coefficient calculated on TCRB nucleotide sequences. This is the immuneACCESS table as TCRdb keeps it, with only in-frame sequences that have V and J called. A part of the clones is gone; compared with another copy, unresolved V genes explain less than half, and the rest is unexplained. The DNA gave D and trimming, while V, J and clone size come from that table. Present in this sample are some 150,000 clones, approximately 13% of which were seen just once. The ten largest clones add up to approximately 1.3% of the sample.

There are a few counts of this clone. There is no known antigen for this receptor. No much larger clone is present one base from it, and per-base qualities are unavailable. According to the germline V gene (reference sequence), CDR1 reads LNHDA and CDR2 reads SQIVND. Trimming accounts for 7 bases at V and 8 bases at J, while the number of junction bases matched to no gene is 10. The CDR3 goes from the cysteine to the phenylalanine over 13 residues. Just CDR3 DNA is preserved here, 39 bases in frame from base 1. The paper's findings and limits, for the study overall: Patients with type 1 diabetes made fewer insertions and deleted more nucleotides at VDJ recombination sites, implying thymic rearrangement abnormalities. PCR may preferentially amplify shorter templates, but because patient and control samples were amplified and corrected together, any resulting skew would affect both groups equally. Because cDNA was sequenced instead of genomic DNA, highly expressing activated cells could be over-represented, though the groups showed no difference in activation or CD3 levels. Type 1 diabetes patients showed a moderate but significant shortening of TCRB CDR3 length in all four CD4+ subsets. The naive, central memory and regulatory TCRB repertoires appeared to resemble one another more closely among patients than among healthy donors. HLA sub-analyses involved small numbers of individuals, so any influence of HLA type on TCRB rearrangement remained unresolved.

The specimen sequenced was central memory CD4+ T cells from blood. The V gene is TRBV19 and the J gene is TRBJ1-2, and TRBD1 aligns with 7 junction nucleotides. This TCR was sampled from a man between 18 and 35 years old with type 1 diabetes. This receptor has the CDR3 CASMNRDRGGYTF. The sequenced DNA: TGTGCCAGTATGAACCGGGACAGAGGGGGCTACACCTTC. This CDR3, with the reference TRBV19 and TRBJ1-2 proteins standing in past its ends, gives the full variable domain DGGITQSPKYLFRKEGQNVTLSCEQNLNHDAMYWYRQDPGQGLRLIYYSQIVNDFQKGDIAEGYSVSREKKESFPLTVTSAQKNPTAFYLCASMNRDRGGYTFGSGTRLTVV.